These 19 T cell receptor beta chains were all obtained from the same sample, sequenced in a study of blood T cell repertoires in COVID-19. Assay: immunoSEQ multiplex PCR; the TCRdb copy retains only in-frame clones and omits some. Among about 57,000 clones listed, roughly 87% were seen once. What was sequenced was peripheral blood. These receptors were obtained from a woman aged 80 or older with COVID-19, enrolled during active disease.

This sequence joins TRBV19 and TRBJ2-2; 8 bases match TRBD2. V shed 6 bases and J 1 base; nucleotides not matched to a gene: 4. The CDR3 covers 15 residues. Germline V gives CDR1 LNHDA, CDR2 SQIVND (reference sequence). The CDR3 here is CASRLAGLNTGELFF. CDR3 sequence (DNA): TGTGCCAGTAGGTTAGCGGGGCTGAACACCGGGGAGCTGTTTTTT.

The CDR3 loop reads CASSLASSGLETQYF. Here the CDR3 DNA reads TGTGCCAGCAGCTTAGCCTCCTCGGGGTTGGAGACCCAGTACTTC. The rearrangement links TRBV7-9 to TRBJ2-5; tentatively, D is TRBD2 (5 bases). The V and J ends lost 0 bases and 5 bases respectively, with 13 bases between them. The length of the CDR3 is 15 residues. Germline-derived CDR1 and CDR2 are SEHNR and FQNEAQ (reference sequence). Combining the CDR3 with reference TRBV7-9 and TRBJ2-5 gives the whole variable domain DTGVSQNPRHKITKRGQNVTFRCDPISEHNRLYWYRQTLGQGPEFLTYFQNEAQLEKSRLLSDRFSAERPKGSFSTLEIQRTEQGDSAMYLCASSLASSGLETQYFGPGTRLLVL.

The V gene is TRBV18, the J gene TRBJ1-3; D is perhaps TRBD1 (5 bases). V dropped 4 bases and J dropped 2 bases, with 9 bases sitting between them. Germline CDR1 and CDR2: KGHSH and LQKENI. This CDR3 is 14 amino acids long. CDR3 loop: CASSQGAAGNTIYF. DNA for the CDR3: TGTGCCAGCTCACAAGGGGCTGCTGGAAACACCATATATTTT. Full variable domain (outside the CDR3, taken from reference TRBV18 and TRBJ1-3): NAGVMQNPRHLVRRRGQEARLRCSPMKGHSHVYWYRQLPEEGLKFMVYLQKENIIDESGMPKERFSAEFPKEGPSILRIQQVVRGDSAAYFCASSQGAAGNTIYFGEGSWLTVV.

This clone was found a few times. The V call is TRBV20-1, the J call TRBJ2-1; D gene ambiguous. The CDR3 totals 11 residues. Germline-derived CDR1 and CDR2 are DFQATT and SNEGSKA (reference sequence). V lost 2 bases and J lost 4, with 3 bases in between. The CDR3 region is CSARQYNEQFF. The DNA for the CDR3 is TGCAGTGCTAGACAGTACAATGAGCAGTTCTTC.

The J gene is TRBJ1-1, the V gene TRBV4-1; D ambiguous. V lost 0 bases and J 1 base, leaving 12 bases between the germline ends. Germline CDR1 is MGHRA and CDR2 is YSYEKL. The CDR3 covers 16 residues. The DNA for the CDR3 is TGCGCCAGCAGCCAAGATATGGCCAGGCCGAACACTGAAGCTTTCTTT. It encodes CASSQDMARPNTEAFF.

This chain connects TRBV7-3 to TRBJ2-7; D gene uncertain. The CDR3 has 13 residues. The germline V gene has CDR1 SGHTA and CDR2 FQGTGA. The V end lost 1 base, the J end lost 7 bases, and 11 bases lay between the germline ends. The CDR3 loop is CASSLISTGEQYF. In nucleotides, the CDR3 is TGTGCCAGCAGCTTAATATCGACGGGTGAGCAGTACTTC.

This chain connects TRBV29-1 to TRBJ1-2; TRBD1 matches 8 bases. The CDR3 covers 13 residues. Germline values: CDR1 SQVTM, CDR2 ANQGSEA. J was trimmed by 5 bases and V by 2 bases; bases with no gene match: 4. Here the CDR3 DNA reads TGCAGCGTTGAAAGGGACAGGACATATGGCTACACCTTC. It specifies CSVERDRTYGYTF.

The rearrangement links TRBV27 to TRBJ1-4, with D uncertain. The CDR3 is 15 amino acids. CDR1 is MNHEY, CDR2 SMNVEV, per germline (reference sequence). Trimming shortened V by 4 bases and J by 0 bases, and 9 bases separated the two germline ends. The CDR3, as DNA: TGTGCCAGCAGTTCCTCGGGTTCAACTAATGAAAAACTGTTTTTT. Amino acids: CASSSSGSTNEKLFF.

The chain links TRBV11-2 to TRBJ2-5, with TRBD2 as a possible D gene (5 bases). Germline-derived CDR1 and CDR2 are SGHAT and FQNNGV. The CDR3 is 14 amino acids. Trimming took 1 base from V and 5 from J, leaving 11 bases between them. The CDR3 bases are TGTGCCAGCAGCTTAGGACTATCCCGGGAGACCCAGTACTTC. It translates to CASSLGLSRETQYF.

The CDR3 sequence: CASKAGTTGNQPQHF. The CDR3 DNA sequence: TGTGCCAGCAAGGCAGGAACGACCGGCAATCAGCCCCAGCATTTT. The chain has TRBV2 and TRBJ1-5, with D unclear. In germline, CDR1 is SNHLY, CDR2 FYNNEI. Trimming shortened V by 7 bases and J by 2 bases, and 15 bases separated the two germline ends. The CDR3 runs 15 residues.

This chain connects TRBV5-1 to TRBJ2-1; 9 bases map to TRBD2. Unmatched junction bases numbered 7, after V lost 1 base and J lost 5 bases. There are 16 residues in the CDR3. Germline V lookup: CDR1 SGHRS, CDR2 YFSETQ. The chain's CDR3 is CASSLFRLAGNNEQFF. CDR3 DNA: TGCGCCAGCAGCTTGTTTCGTCTAGCGGGGAACAATGAGCAGTTCTTC. Supplemented by reference TRBV5-1 and TRBJ2-1, the full variable domain reads KAGVTQTPRYLIKTRGQQVTLSCSPISGHRSVSWYQQTPGQGLQFLFEYFSETQRNKGNFPGRFSGRQFSNSRSEMNVSTLELGDSALYLCASSLFRLAGNNEQFFGPGTRLTVL.

This chain uses TRBV5-1 with TRBJ1-3; 10 positions agree with TRBD1. Trimming removed 4 bases from V and 4 bases from J; junction bases left unmatched: 8. Germline V gives CDR1 SGHRS, CDR2 YFSETQ. The CDR3 contains 16 residues. The CDR3 reads CASSPQGQGLGNTIYF. As DNA, the CDR3 is TGCGCCAGCAGCCCTCAGGGACAGGGGCTCGGAAACACCATATATTTT.

This clone came up once. V usage is TRBV5-1 and J usage is TRBJ1-1; possible D gene TRBD1, 6 bases. Germline CDR1 is SGHRS and CDR2 is YFSETQ. The length of the CDR3 is 15 residues. V was clipped by 4 bases and J by 5 bases, with 18 bases between them. The CDR3 loop is CASSGTRGGNTEAFF. Written as DNA, the CDR3 is TGCGCCAGCAGCGGGACCAGGGGCGGAAATACTGAAGCTTTCTTT.

This clone was seen only a few times. The CDR3 bases are TGTGCCAGCAGTGAAAACACTGGGGCCAACGTCCTGACTTTC. Protein product: CASSENTGANVLTF. This chain uses TRBV6-1 with TRBJ2-6; D gene ambiguous. This CDR3 is built from 14 residues. V was cut by 2 bases and J by 2 bases, with 4 bases left in between. CDR1 and CDR2 (germline): MNHNS, SASEGT.

V usage is TRBV5-6 and J usage is TRBJ2-7; the match to TRBD1 covers 12 bases. The CDR3 totals 14 residues. The ends lost 4 bases at V and 7 bases at J; junction bases unmatched: 6. Germline values: CDR1 SGHDT, CDR2 YYEEEE. CDR3 amino acids: CASSPGTGGREQYF. CDR3 coding DNA: TGTGCCAGCAGCCCCGGGACAGGGGGCCGGGAGCAGTACTTC.

The rearrangement uses TRBV6-5 and TRBJ1-3; D remains ambiguous. There are 11 residues in the CDR3. Germline-derived CDR1 and CDR2 are MNHEY and SVGAGI. Trimming left V 6 bases short and J 4 bases short, with 4 bases between. The CDR3 DNA sequence: TGTGCCAGCAGACAGGGAAACACCATATATTTT. Its protein is CASRQGNTIYF.

CDR3 in amino acids: CASRMDRGELFF. Here the CDR3 DNA reads TGCGCCAGCAGAATGGACAGAGGGGAGCTGTTTTTT. The V gene is TRBV5-1, the J gene TRBJ2-2; D might be TRBD1 (6 bases). The CDR3 loop spans 12 amino acids. The germline V and J ends were trimmed by 5 bases and 8 bases, with 10 bases remaining between them. Germline-derived CDR1 and CDR2 are SGHRS and YFSETQ.

The chain carries TRBV2 and TRBJ1-2, with a possible D match to TRBD1 (6 bases). In germline, CDR1 is SNHLY, CDR2 FYNNEI. Trimming pared 4 bases from V and 8 bases from J, leaving 17 bases between. The CDR3 runs 14 residues. This CDR3 reads CASSVETGPRGYTF. CDR3 sequence (DNA): TGTGCCAGCAGTGTAGAGACAGGTCCGCGCGGCTACACCTTC.

This chain joins TRBV21-1 and TRBJ2-1; TRBD1, as called in the table, went unchecked against the DNA. TRBV21-1 is given as a pseudogene. The CDR3 spans 20 residues. The CDR3 bases are TGTGCCAGCAGCAATCTCGTTCAGGGACAACGGATTGATCTATACAATGAGCAGTTCTTC. Translating gives CASSNLVQGQRIDLYNEQFF.